This record covers a single T cell receptor beta chain. Its antigen is unidentified. V lost 2 bases, J lost 3 bases, and 9 bases lay in between. Germline V gene sequence: CDR1 SGHNT, CDR2 YYREEE (reference sequence). The CDR3 is made up of 13 amino acids. The primer mix had 60 Vbeta and 13 Jbeta primers. Some clones are missing from TCRdb's copy, which holds only in-frame ones; the method was immunoSEQ multiplex PCR. The table includes 160,000 or so clones, around 78% detected once. This sample stems from a study of cytomegalovirus exposure and HLA in healthy donors. Overall study findings and caveats: Presence/absence comparisons presumed near-even sequencing depth among donors. In a later analysis, DRB1 alleles had the most associated TCRs; HLA-C alleles the fewest.

This TCR was recovered from a man in his forties in good health and CMV-seronegative. Sequenced sample: PBMCs. The chain recombines TRBV5-4 with TRBJ2-7, with D possibly being TRBD2 (6 bases). The DNA of the CDR3 is TGTGCCAGCAGCTTAATTAGCGGCTACGAGCAGTACTTC. Its translation: CASSLISGYEQYF.